The rows below give T cell receptor beta chains drawn from one sample of a study of blood T cell repertoires in COVID-19. TCRdb keeps only in-frame clones here, not all; method: immunoSEQ multiplex PCR. Here the sample spans 30,000 to 45,000 clones, roughly 80% being singletons. The sequenced sample was peripheral blood. The receptor source for this set is a man in his 60s with active COVID-19. Each CDR3 is given with its conserved first and last residue. The D gene is left open where the match is weak. Some rows have no size entry. The others give once, few or many, or a class for an expanded clone.

size	D	V	J	CDR3	DNA
NA	NA	TRBV7-2	TRBJ2-7	CASSFYQGRYEQYF	TGTGCCAGCAGCTTTTACCAGGGTCGTTACGAGCAGTACTTC
once	TRBD1	TRBV19	TRBJ2-1	CASSGTGAFGEQFF	TGTGCCAGTAGTGGGACAGGAGCCTTCGGTGAGCAGTTCTTC
NA	NA	TRBV11-2	TRBJ1-1	CASSLEGAGEAFF	TGTGCCAGCAGCTTAGAGGGGGCGGGTGAAGCTTTCTTT
NA	NA	TRBV5-6	TRBJ1-1	CASSLGLRNTEAFF	TGTGCCAGCAGCTTAGGACTCAGGAACACTGAAGCTTTCTTT
NA	TRBD2	TRBV7-9	TRBJ2-4	CASSLTGGAKNIQYF	TGTGCCAGCAGCTTGACGGGAGGGGCCAAAAACATTCAGTACTTC
NA	NA	TRBV12-3/TRBV12-4	TRBJ1-1	CASTDLNTEAFF	TGTGCCAGCACTGACTTGAACACTGAAGCTTTCTTT
few	NA	TRBV6-6	TRBJ1-5	CASSLGRGNQPQHF	TGTGCCAGCAGTCTGGGGAGAGGCAATCAGCCCCAGCATTTT
once	NA	TRBV7-2	TRBJ2-7	CASSREKGSYEQYF	TGTGCCAGCAGCCGGGAGAAGGGGTCCTACGAGCAGTACTTC
NA	TRBD1	TRBV10-3	TRBJ2-1	CAISPRQGAGNEQFF	TGTGCCATCAGTCCCCGACAGGGGGCGGGAAATGAGCAGTTCTTC
NA	NA	TRBV6-5	TRBJ1-6	CASSIGVANSPLHF	TGTGCCAGCAGTATCGGAGTAGCGAATTCACCCCTCCACTTT
NA	NA	TRBV13	TRBJ2-7	CASSSLGQYEQYF	TGTGCCAGCAGCTCCCTTGGACAGTACGAGCAGTACTTC
few	NA	TRBV7-9	TRBJ1-5	CASSLIGEQPQHF	TGTGCCAGCAGCTTAATCGGAGAACAGCCCCAGCATTTT